This T cell receptor (beta chain) stems from a study of patients with pleural tuberculosis. V was clipped by 6 bases and J by 2 bases, with 14 bases between them. CDR1 MDHEN and CDR2 SYDVKM come from the germline V gene. The CDR3 covers 14 residues. This clonotype was found many times. TCRdb ran MiXCR on the reads and lists one entry per CDR3 protein. This sample has 45,000 to 55,000 distinct CDR3 sequences, with 6% to 9.5% found just once. The receptor was derived from a human donor with pleural tuberculosis. The chain joins TRBV28 to TRBJ2-7, with a weak D call TRBD1 (6 bases). In DNA, the CDR3 is TGTGCCAGCAGGGCCCAGGGGAAAGCCTACGAGCAGTACTTC. This translates into CASRAQGKAYEQYF.